This T cell receptor beta chain was retrieved from a study of early T cells in non-severe SARS-CoV-2 infection. Study-wide context: Chains stayed unpaired after sequencing of bulk RNA from unsorted whole blood. General study points: Clonotype matching in VDJdb favored anti-spike CD8 responses and did not capture private and CD4 specificities.

The V end was cut by 3 bases, the J end by 4 bases, with 15 bases between. The germline CDR1 and CDR2 sequences are SGHTA and FQGTGA. The CDR3 loop spans 16 amino acids. TCRdb reprocessed the 5' RACE reads with MiXCR, giving one entry per CDR3 protein. The sample includes roughly 120,000 distinct CDR3 sequences, 15% of them seen just once. Comments on this clonotype: Its specificity is unknown.

This TCR derives from an adult who was a healthcare worker with PCR-confirmed SARS-CoV-2 infection or an uninfected control (not recorded which). The V call is TRBV7-3, the J call TRBJ2-2, with D possibly being TRBD1 or TRBD2 (6 bases each). The sequenced sample consisted of whole blood. CDR3 sequence reads: CASSFMGGPGTGELFF. DNA of the CDR3: TGTGCCAGCAGCTTTATGGGGGGCCCTGGCACCGGGGAGCTGTTTTTT.